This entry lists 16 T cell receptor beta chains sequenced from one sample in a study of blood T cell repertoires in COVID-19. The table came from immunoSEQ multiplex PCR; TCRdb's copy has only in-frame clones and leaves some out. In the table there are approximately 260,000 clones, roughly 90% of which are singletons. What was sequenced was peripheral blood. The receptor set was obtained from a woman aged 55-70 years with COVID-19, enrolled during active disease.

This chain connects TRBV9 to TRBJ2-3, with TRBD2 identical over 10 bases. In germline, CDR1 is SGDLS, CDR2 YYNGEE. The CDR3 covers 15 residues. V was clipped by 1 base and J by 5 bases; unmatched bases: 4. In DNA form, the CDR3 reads TGTGCCAGCAGCGTAATAAGCGGGGGGGAAGATACGCAGTATTTT. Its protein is CASSVISGGEDTQYF.

The CDR3 region is CASSPGTGNQPQHF. CDR3 coding DNA: TGCGCCAGCAGCCCGGGGACAGGCAATCAGCCCCAGCATTTT. The chain carries TRBV4-1 and TRBJ1-5, with TRBD1 matching over 7 bases. Germline loops: CDR1 MGHRA, CDR2 YSYEKL. J was trimmed by 2 bases and V by 4 bases; bases with no gene match: 2. This CDR3 is built from 14 residues.

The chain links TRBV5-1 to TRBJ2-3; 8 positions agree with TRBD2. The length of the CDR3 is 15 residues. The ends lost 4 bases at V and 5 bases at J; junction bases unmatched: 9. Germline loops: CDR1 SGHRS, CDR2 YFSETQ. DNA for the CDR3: TGCGCCAGCAGCGCTCGAGCGGGGGCGGGAGATACGCAGTATTTT. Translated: CASSARAGAGDTQYF.

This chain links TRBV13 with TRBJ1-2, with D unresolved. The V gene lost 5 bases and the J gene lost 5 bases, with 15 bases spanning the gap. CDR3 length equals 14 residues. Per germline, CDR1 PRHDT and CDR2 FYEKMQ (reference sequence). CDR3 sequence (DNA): TGTGCCAGCAGCCCCTCGGGTTTTAGGTATGGCTACACCTTC. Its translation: CASSPSGFRYGYTF. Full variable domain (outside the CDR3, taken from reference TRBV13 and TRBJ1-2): AAGVIQSPRHLIKEKRETATLKCYPIPRHDTVYWYQQGPGQDPQFLISFYEKMQSDKGSIPDRFSAQQFSDYHSELNMSSLELGDSALYFCASSPSGFRYGYTFGSGTRLTVV.

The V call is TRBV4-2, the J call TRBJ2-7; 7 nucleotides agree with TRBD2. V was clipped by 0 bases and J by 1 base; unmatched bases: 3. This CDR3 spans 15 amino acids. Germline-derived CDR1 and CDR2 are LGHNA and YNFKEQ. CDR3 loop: CASSQDGEGSYEQYF. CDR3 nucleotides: TGTGCCAGCAGCCAAGATGGGGAGGGGTCCTACGAGCAGTACTTC.

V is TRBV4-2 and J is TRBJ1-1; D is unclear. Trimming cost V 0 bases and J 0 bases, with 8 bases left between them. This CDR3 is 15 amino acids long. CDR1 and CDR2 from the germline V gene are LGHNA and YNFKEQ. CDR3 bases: TGTGCCAGCAGCCAAGAGCAGGCGATGAACACTGAAGCTTTCTTT. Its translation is CASSQEQAMNTEAFF.

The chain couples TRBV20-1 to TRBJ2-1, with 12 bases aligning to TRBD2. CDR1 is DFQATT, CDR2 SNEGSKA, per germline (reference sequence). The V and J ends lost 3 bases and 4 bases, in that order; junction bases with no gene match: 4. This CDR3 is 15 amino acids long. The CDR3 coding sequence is TGCAGTGCTAGTGAGACTAGCGGGGGTTACAATGAGCAGTTCTTC. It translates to CSASETSGGYNEQFF.

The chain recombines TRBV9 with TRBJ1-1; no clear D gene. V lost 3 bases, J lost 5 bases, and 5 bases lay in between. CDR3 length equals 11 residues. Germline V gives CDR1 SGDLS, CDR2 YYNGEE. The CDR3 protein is CASSAETEAFF. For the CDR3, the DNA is TGTGCCAGCAGCGCCGAGACTGAAGCTTTCTTT.

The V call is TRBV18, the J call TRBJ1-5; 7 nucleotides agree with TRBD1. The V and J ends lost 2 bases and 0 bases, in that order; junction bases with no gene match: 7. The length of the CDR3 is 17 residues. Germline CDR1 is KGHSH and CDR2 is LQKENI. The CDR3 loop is CASSPGDRANSNQPQHF. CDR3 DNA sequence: TGTGCCAGCTCACCAGGAGACAGGGCAAATAGCAATCAGCCCCAGCATTTT.

CDR3 coding DNA: TGTGCCAGCAGTTACTCGAAGGCGGGGGGACAAGAGACCCAGTACTTC. It translates to CASSYSKAGGQETQYF. This sequence joins TRBV6-2 or TRBV6-3 and TRBJ2-5, with TRBD2 identical over 8 bases. CDR3 length: 16 residues. J lost 2 bases, V lost 0 bases, and 5 bases had no gene match. The germline CDR1 and CDR2 sequences are MNHEY and SVGEGT.

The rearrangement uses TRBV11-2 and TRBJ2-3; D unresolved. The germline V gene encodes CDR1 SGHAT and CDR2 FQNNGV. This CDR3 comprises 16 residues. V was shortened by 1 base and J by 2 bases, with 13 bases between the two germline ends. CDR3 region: CASSLGFGSFTDTQYF. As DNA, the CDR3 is TGTGCCAGCAGCTTAGGTTTTGGCAGTTTCACAGATACGCAGTATTTT.

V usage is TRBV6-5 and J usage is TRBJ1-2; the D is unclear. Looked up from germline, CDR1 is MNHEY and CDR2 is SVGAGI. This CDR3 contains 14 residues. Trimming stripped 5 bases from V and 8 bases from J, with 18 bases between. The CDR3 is CASSQEGGPGGYTF. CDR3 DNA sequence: TGTGCCAGCAGTCAGGAAGGAGGGCCTGGGGGCTACACCTTC.

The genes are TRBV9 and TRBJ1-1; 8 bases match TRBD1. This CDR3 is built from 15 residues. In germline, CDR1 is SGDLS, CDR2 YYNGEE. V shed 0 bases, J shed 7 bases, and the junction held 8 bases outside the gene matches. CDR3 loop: CASSVGTGGEDEAFF. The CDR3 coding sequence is TGTGCCAGCAGCGTAGGAACAGGGGGAGAGGATGAAGCTTTCTTT.

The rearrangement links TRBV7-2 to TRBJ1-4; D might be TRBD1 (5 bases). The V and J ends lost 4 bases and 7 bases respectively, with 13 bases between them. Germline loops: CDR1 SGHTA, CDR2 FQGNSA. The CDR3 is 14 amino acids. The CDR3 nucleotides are TGTGCCAGCAGCTCCGGTCTGGGGGGTGAAAAACTGTTTTTT. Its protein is CASSSGLGGEKLFF.

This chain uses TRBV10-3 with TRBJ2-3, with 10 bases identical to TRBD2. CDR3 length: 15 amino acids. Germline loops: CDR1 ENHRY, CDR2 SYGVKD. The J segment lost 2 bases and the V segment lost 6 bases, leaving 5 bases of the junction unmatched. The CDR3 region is CAISFSGGDTDTQYF. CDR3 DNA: TGTGCCATCAGCTTCAGCGGGGGGGACACAGATACGCAGTATTTT.

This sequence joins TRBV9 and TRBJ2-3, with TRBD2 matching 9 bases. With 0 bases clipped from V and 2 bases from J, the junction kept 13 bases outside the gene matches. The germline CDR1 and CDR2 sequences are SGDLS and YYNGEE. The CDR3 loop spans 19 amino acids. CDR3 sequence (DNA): TGTGCCAGCAGCGTAGGTTCCTGGGAAGCGGGGGGCCTCACAGATACGCAGTATTTT. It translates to CASSVGSWEAGGLTDTQYF. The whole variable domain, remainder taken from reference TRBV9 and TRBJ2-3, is DSGVTQTPKHLITATGQRVTLRCSPRSGDLSVYWYQQSLDQGLQFLIQYYNGEERAKGNILERFSAQQFPDLHSELNLSSLELGDSALYFCASSVGSWEAGGLTDTQYFGPGTRLTVL.